This T cell receptor beta chain is from a study of blood T cell repertoires in COVID-19. Whole-study context: The United States, Italy and Spain provided the acute and convalescent COVID-19 samples.

Germline V gene lookup returns CDR1 SEHNR and CDR2 FQNEAQ (reference sequence). Trimming took 4 bases from V and 3 from J; bases not matched to a gene: 9. The CDR3 contains 16 residues. Cohorts were determined from participant-reported clinical history. For recovered donors of Cohort 3, there were two negative PCRs, clearance, or symptom resolution. Profiling relied on immunoSEQ multiplex PCR, and the TCRdb table lists in-frame clones only, not all of them. The data contain about 360,000 clones, over 75% of them singletons. The sequenced sample consisted of PBMCs or T cells enriched from blood (not recorded which). The V call is TRBV7-9, the J call TRBJ1-3, with TRBD1 identical over 7 bases. This TCR derives from a man aged 25 to 40 who had recovered from COVID-19. The CDR3 is CASSSKVGTDGNTIYF. The CDR3, as DNA: TGTGCCAGCAGCTCCAAAGTCGGGACAGATGGAAACACCATATATTTT.